This is a list of T cell receptor beta chains from one sample in a study of blood T cell repertoires in COVID-19. TCRdb's table, derived via immunoSEQ multiplex PCR, lists solely in-frame clones and lacks some. Here the sample spans fewer than 200,000 clones, around 85% being singletons. Input material: peripheral blood. The receptors originated from a man aged 55 to 70 who had recovered from COVID-19. CDR3s include the opening cysteine and the closing phenylalanine or tryptophan. D genes are given only for firm matches. The size field is filled for only some rows; it gives once, few, many or a size class.

>18|NA|TRBV5-1|TRBD1|TRBJ2-5
TGCGCCAGCAGCTTGGTGCAGGGGGCGATGGGGTACCAAGAGACCCAGTACTTC
CASSLVQGAMGYQETQYF
>15|NA|TRBV30|NA|TRBJ1-4
TGTGCCTGGAGTGAGGAACGAGGATTTAATGAAAAACTGTTTTTT
CAWSEERGFNEKLFF
>18|once|TRBV6-2/TRBV6-3|TRBD2|TRBJ2-1
TGTGCCAGCAGTGGGACTAGCGGGGGGCTCCCGTTCGGCGATGAGCAGTTCTTC
CASSGTSGGLPFGDEQFF
>14|NA|TRBV3-1/TRBV3-2|TRBD1|TRBJ1-2
TGTGCCAGCAGCCAGGCGACAGGGGGCTATGGCTACACCTTC
CASSQATGGYGYTF
>16|NA|TRBV6-5|NA|TRBJ1-5
TGTGCCAGCAGTTACTCGGGGGGTGCGGGCAATCAGCCCCAGCATTTT
CASSYSGGAGNQPQHF
>17|NA|TRBV12-5|NA|TRBJ1-6
TGTGCTAGTGGTTTGGTACCCGGGGGGAATGGTAATTCACCCCTCCACTTT
CASGLVPGGNGNSPLHF
>20|NA|TRBV9|NA|TRBJ1-3
TGTGCCAGCAGCTTTCGCCCCGGTCTCCTGGGAGGGGGATCTGGAAACACCATATATTTT
CASSFRPGLLGGGSGNTIYF
>15|NA|TRBV6-2/TRBV6-3|TRBD1|TRBJ2-7
TGTGCCAGCAGTTCCTCAACAGGGGAAAGCTACGAGCAGTACTTC
CASSSSTGESYEQYF
>16|NA|TRBV7-8|NA|TRBJ1-5
TGTGCCAGCAGCTCATCAGGGGTGGGAAGCAATCAGCCCCAGCATTTT
CASSSSGVGSNQPQHF
>15|NA|TRBV19|NA|TRBJ1-1
TGTGCCAGTAGTGCTCAGGACAGAAGCGACACTGAAGCTTTCTTT
CASSAQDRSDTEAFF
>15|NA|TRBV5-1|NA|TRBJ2-2
TGCGCCAGCAGCTTGGACGGTAGCGACACCGGGGAGCTGTTTTTT
CASSLDGSDTGELFF
>20|NA|TRBV19|NA|TRBJ2-4
TGTGCCAGTAGTATCGATTTCGGAATGATAGACTCGATAGCCAAAAACATTCAGTACTTC
CASSIDFGMIDSIAKNIQYF
>18|few|TRBV6-2/TRBV6-3|TRBD2|TRBJ2-6
TGTGCCAGCAGTCGGACTAGCGGGGGGAGGACTGGGGCCAACGTCCTGACTTTC
CASSRTSGGRTGANVLTF
>15|NA|TRBV7-9|TRBD1|TRBJ1-1
TGTGCCAGCAGCTTAAGGGGGACAGGGCGCACTGAAGCTTTCTTT
CASSLRGTGRTEAFF
>16|NA|TRBV11-2|TRBD1|TRBJ2-3
TGTGCCAGCAGCTTTGACAGGGGATTAGGCACAGATACGCAGTATTTT
CASSFDRGLGTDTQYF
>15|NA|TRBV7-8|TRBD1|TRBJ2-3
TGTGCCAGCAGCTTAAGCCAGGGGGGCACAGATACGCAGTATTTT
CASSLSQGGTDTQYF
>14|NA|TRBV7-2|NA|TRBJ1-5
TGTGCCAGCAGCTTAGGCCCGGGGGATCGGCCCCAGCATTTT
CASSLGPGDRPQHF
>13|NA|TRBV18|TRBD1|TRBJ1-2
TGTGCCAGCTCACCTCAGGGGGATGAAGGCTACACCTTC
CASSPQGDEGYTF